This record concerns one T cell receptor beta chain sequence. The CDR3 length is 14 residues. Germline V lookup: CDR1 SGHRS, CDR2 YFSETQ. J gave up 6 bases and V 2 bases, and 4 bases lay outside the gene matches. This sample is drawn from a study of blood T cell repertoires in COVID-19. Across the study: Whether acute or convalescent, the COVID-19 samples came from the United States, Italy and Spain.

Original data processing: Using reference gene primer amplification, nucleated cell counts were estimated. This table comes from immunoSEQ multiplex PCR, and its TCRdb copy is limited to in-frame clones, with some not included. That table furnishes V, J and clone size, whereas the DNA furnished D and trimming. The table has approximately 220,000 clones, over 70% seen once; the top ten hold about 7.4%. The sample was peripheral blood. The chain uses TRBV5-1 and TRBJ2-5, with TRBD1 matching 10 bases. The receptor comes from an elderly woman with acute or convalescent COVID-19. CDR3 nucleotides: TGCGCCAGCAGCTTCTCGACAGGGGGCAAGACCCAGTACTTC. This gives the protein CASSFSTGGKTQYF.